The 18 T cell receptor beta chains below come from one sample, sequenced in a study of Graves' ophthalmopathy and Graves' hyperthyroidism. From RNA, the CDR3 regions of TCR beta chains were amplified and sequenced. The library came from an HTBI-primed first-round RT-PCR and a second-round multiplex PCR. MiXCR was run by TCRdb on the multiplex PCR reads, yielding one entry per CDR3 protein. The table includes hundreds of thousands of distinct CDR3 sequences, 15% detected once. Sequencing input: peripheral blood. These receptors all come from a woman under 30 with stable Graves' hyperthyroidism.

The rearrangement joins TRBV11-3 to TRBJ2-7; D possibly corresponds to TRBD1 (5 bases). The germline gives CDR1 SGHNT, CDR2 YENEEA. V lost 1 base and J 7 bases, leaving 14 bases between the germline ends. The CDR3 is 14 amino acids. In DNA, the CDR3 is TGTGCCAGCAGCTTAGCTGCAGGGATGGATGAGCAGTACTTC. Its translation: CASSLAAGMDEQYF.

This clonotype showed up many times. This chain connects TRBV2 to TRBJ1-2; D remains unclear. Per germline, CDR1 SNHLY and CDR2 FYNNEI. The CDR3 contains 11 residues. V was clipped by 6 bases and J by 8 bases, with 10 bases between them. CDR3 bases: TGTGCCAGCAGAACGTTGGGGGGCTACACCTTC. This encodes CASRTLGGYTF.

The V gene is TRBV20-1, the J gene TRBJ1-1, with D unresolved. This CDR3 is 13 amino acids long. Trimming pared 0 bases from V and 1 base from J, leaving 6 bases between. Germline V CDR1 and CDR2: DFQATT, SNEGSKA (reference sequence). CDR3 coding DNA: TGCAGTGCTAGAGAGACGGGGAACACTGAAGCTTTCTTT. This sequence encodes CSARETGNTEAFF.

This clonotype occurred many times. The chain couples TRBV24-1 to TRBJ1-2; no definite D call. Trimming removed 7 bases at V and 8 bases at J, with 16 bases between. The V gene's germline CDR1 is KGHDR and CDR2 SFDVKD. This CDR3 is built from 13 residues. The DNA for the CDR3 is TGTGCCACCAGCCCGGGAGGCCTTAAGGGCTACACCTTC. Translating it yields CATSPGGLKGYTF.

A note on this clonotype: With a much larger clone just one base away, this may be a read error. The chain combines TRBV4-2 with TRBJ1-2, with 8 bases lining up with TRBD1. The V gene's germline CDR1 is LGHNA and CDR2 YNFKEQ. This CDR3 comprises 14 residues. The CDR3: CPSSRRDRTPNYTF. CDR3 in DNA: TGTCCCAGCAGCCGCCGGGACAGGACACCCAACTACACCTTC.

This clonotype came up a few times. The rearrangement uses TRBV29-1 and TRBJ1-1; D unresolved. V lost 0 bases and J 5 bases, leaving 13 bases between the germline ends. The CDR3 spans 14 residues. The germline gives CDR1 SQVTM, CDR2 ANQGSEA. The CDR3 DNA sequence: TGCAGCGTTGAAGAGACAAGGGTAGGGACTGAAGCTTTCTTT. The encoded protein is CSVEETRVGTEAFF. Full variable domain (remainder filled in from reference TRBV29-1 and TRBJ1-1): SAVISQKPSRDICQRGTSLTIQCQVDSQVTMMFWYRQQPGQSLTLIATANQGSEATYESGFVIDKFPISRPNLTFSTLTVSNMSPEDSSIYLCSVEETRVGTEAFFGQGTRLTVV.

In its sample, this clonotype was seen many times. This chain uses TRBV4-2 with TRBJ2-5; 7 nucleotides line up with TRBD1. The CDR3 totals 16 residues. V lost 1 base and J lost 2; bases outside the gene matches: 7. CDR1 and CDR2 (germline): LGHNA, YNFKEQ. CDR3 amino acids: CASSQGTDRIQETQYF. For the CDR3, the DNA is TGTGCCAGCAGCCAAGGCACGGACAGGATTCAAGAGACCCAGTACTTC.

The table lists this clonotype with many counts. This sequence joins TRBV6-2 or TRBV6-3 and TRBJ2-7; TRBD1 matches at 8 bases. Germline V gene data show CDR1 as MNHEY and CDR2 as SVGEGT. With 6 bases clipped from V and 0 bases from J, the junction kept 1 base outside the gene matches. CDR3 length equals 13 residues. For the CDR3, the DNA is TGTGCCAGCAGGGGACAGGCCTCCTACGAGCAGTACTTC. Translation gives CASRGQASYEQYF.

The chain is built from TRBV25-1 and TRBJ1-1, with D perhaps matching TRBD1 (5 bases). Per germline, CDR1 MGHDK and CDR2 SYGVNS. This CDR3 is built from 14 residues. V gave up 4 bases and J gave up 3 bases, with 12 bases separating them. Here the CDR3 DNA reads TGTGCCAGCAGTGCCGGGGGAGGGGACACTGAAGCTTTCTTT. Amino acids: CASSAGGGDTEAFF.

This clonotype was counted ten times or more. V usage is TRBV18 and J usage is TRBJ2-7; D ambiguous. This CDR3 is built from 16 residues. V dropped 3 bases and J dropped 1 base, with 16 bases sitting between them. Germline CDR1 KGHSH, CDR2 LQKENI. The CDR3 DNA reads TGTGCCAGCTCACCGATGGTTAGAACGGGTTCCTACGAGCAGTACTTC. This translates into CASSPMVRTGSYEQYF.

The CDR3 protein is CSGNLGGGYEQYF. CDR3 nucleotide sequence: TGCAGTGGGAACCTCGGGGGCGGCTACGAGCAGTACTTC. This sequence joins TRBV20-1 and TRBJ2-7; D could derive from TRBD1 or TRBD2 (6 bases each). Looked up from germline, CDR1 is DFQATT and CDR2 is SNEGSKA (reference sequence). Trimming cost V 7 bases and J 3 bases, with 16 bases left between them. The CDR3 runs to 13 residues.

The V and J genes are TRBV12-3 or TRBV12-4 and TRBJ1-5; TRBD1 agrees at 10 bases. The CDR3 is 18 amino acids. The ends lost 2 bases at V and 1 base at J; junction bases unmatched: 8. DNA of the CDR3: TGTGCCAGCAGTTTAAGACAGGGGGCGGTTTTCAGCAATCAGCCCCAGCATTTT. Translating gives CASSLRQGAVFSNQPQHF.

This clonotype was recorded at least ten times. This chain joins TRBV12-3 or TRBV12-4 and TRBJ1-5, with no clear D. Trimming removed 3 bases at V and 4 bases at J, with 7 bases between. The CDR3 is 13 residues long. This CDR3 reads CASSFKENQPQHF. CDR3 DNA sequence: TGTGCCAGCAGTTTTAAAGAGAATCAGCCCCAGCATTTT.

This clonotype was seen at least ten times. This rearrangement joins TRBV7-2 to TRBJ2-7; 8 bases align to TRBD2. V trimming: 4 bases; J trimming: 9 bases; junction bases outside the gene matches: 8. Germline V gene sequence: CDR1 SGHTA, CDR2 FQGNSA. This CDR3 has 13 residues. CDR3 nucleotides: TGTGCCAGCAGCTATCGGGGGGGCGATGGGCAGTACTTC. Protein product: CASSYRGGDGQYF.

The CDR3 reads CASSSVGFSYGYTF. The CDR3, as DNA: TGTGCCAGCAGCTCGGTCGGGTTCTCCTATGGCTACACCTTC. The genes are TRBV11-2 and TRBJ1-2, with no clear D. The germline V gene encodes CDR1 SGHAT and CDR2 FQNNGV. V was shortened by 4 bases and J by 4 bases, with 13 bases between the two germline ends. The CDR3 totals 14 residues.

V gene TRBV20-1 combines with J gene TRBJ1-5, with D hard to call. CDR3 length equals 16 residues. Germline V gives CDR1 DFQATT, CDR2 SNEGSKA (reference sequence). The V end was cut by 5 bases, the J end by 0 bases, with 17 bases between. The chain's CDR3 is CSAARSGAYSNQPQHF. CDR3 DNA: TGCAGTGCTGCCCGGTCAGGCGCGTATAGCAATCAGCCCCAGCATTTT.

Ten or more counts support this clonotype. The gene calls are TRBV6-5 and TRBJ1-3; weak D call: TRBD1 (5 bases). Trimming removed 0 bases at V and 0 bases at J, with 9 bases between. The CDR3 totals 16 residues. Germline CDR1 and CDR2: MNHEY and SVGAGI. CDR3 protein: CASSYSGPFSGNTIYF. CDR3 nucleotides: TGTGCCAGCAGTTACTCGGGGCCTTTCTCTGGAAACACCATATATTTT.

The V and J genes are TRBV11-2 and TRBJ2-7; D gene unclear. The CDR3 runs 13 residues. V shed 1 base and J shed 4 bases, with 8 bases lying between them. Germline V lookup: CDR1 SGHAT, CDR2 FQNNGV. The chain's CDR3 is CASSLGLEYEQYF. The DNA of the CDR3 is TGTGCCAGCAGCTTAGGGTTGGAGTACGAGCAGTACTTC. The entire variable domain, with the rest obtained from reference TRBV11-2 and TRBJ2-7, is as follows: EAGVAQSPRYKIIEKRQSVAFWCNPISGHATLYWYQQILGQGPKLLIQFQNNGVVDDSQLPKDRFSAERLKGVDSTLKIQPAKLEDSAVYLCASSLGLEYEQYFGPGTRLTVT.